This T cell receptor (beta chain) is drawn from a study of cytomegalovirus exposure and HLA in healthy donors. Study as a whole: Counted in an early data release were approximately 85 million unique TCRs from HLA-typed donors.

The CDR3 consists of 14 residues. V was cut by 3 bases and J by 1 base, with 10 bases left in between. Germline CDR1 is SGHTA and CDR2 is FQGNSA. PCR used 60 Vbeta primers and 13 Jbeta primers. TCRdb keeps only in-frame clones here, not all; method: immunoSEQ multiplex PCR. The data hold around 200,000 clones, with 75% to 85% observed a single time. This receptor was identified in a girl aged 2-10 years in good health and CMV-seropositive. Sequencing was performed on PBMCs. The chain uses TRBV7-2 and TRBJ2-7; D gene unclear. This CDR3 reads CASSLATGSYEQYF. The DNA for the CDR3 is TGTGCCAGCAGCTTGGCGACTGGTTCCTACGAGCAGTACTTC. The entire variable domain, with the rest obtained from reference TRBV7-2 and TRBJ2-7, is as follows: GAGVSQSPSNKVTEKGKDVELRCDPISGHTALYWYRQSLGQGLEFLIYFQGNSAPDKSGLPSDRFSAERTGGSVSTLTIQRTQQEDSAVYLCASSLATGSYEQYFGPGTRLTVT.